This record covers a single T cell receptor beta chain. This sample includes further DNA sequences coding for the same CDR3. The germline V gene encodes CDR1 MNHEY and CDR2 SMNVEV (reference sequence). This CDR3 comprises 16 residues. V dropped 0 bases and J dropped 2 bases, with 14 bases sitting between them. This record comes from a study of shared clonotypes between healthy human individuals. CD45RO-negative cells were positively selected for CCR7, leaving out terminally differentiated effector memory CD45RA+ cells. Using immunoSEQ multiplex PCR, the repertoire was profiled, and TCRdb retains in-frame clones only, with some absent. Found here are about 2.2 million clones, approximately 92% of them singletons; the top ten hold around 1.7%.

This receptor was identified in a man younger than 30 in good health. Some clones in this sample may be carry-over from other donors' samples. The chain couples TRBV27 to TRBJ2-7, with a possible D match to TRBD2 (6 bases). Specimen: naive CD8+ T cells from PBMCs. The CDR3 nucleotides are TGTGCCAGCAGTTTATCGCGGGGTAGCGGCACCTACGAGCAGTACTTC. Amino acids: CASSLSRGSGTYEQYF.